This T cell receptor (beta chain) is from a study of shared clonotypes between healthy human individuals (TCRdb year 2020). In the study overall: The cohort comprised a couple of women and a few men aged 18 to 49 years. Blood TCR repertoires of several healthy adults were deeply sequenced to estimate repertoire size and the extent of clonotype sharing between individuals. Different laboratories and diverse techniques were used to prepare libraries and sequence TCR repertoires, to increase sequencing depth and limit assay-specific biases. Each donor's leukapheresis produced roughly between roughly 0.94 and 9.5 billion PBMCs.

About this clone: Its antigen is unknown. Base-call qualities are not available, and no considerably larger clone is one nucleotide away.

Points the paper makes about the study in general: Pairwise subsampling indicated that sequencing depth was expected to affect the degree of clonotype sharing among donors. Only blood was sampled, and tissue TCR repertoires likely differ from those in blood. Because the study included only a small number of donors, the genetic and exposure-history diversity represented was limited.

TCR CDR3 regions were amplified from genomic DNA by multiplex PCR using the deep immunoSEQ assay. Extracted genomic DNA from each cell subset was spread evenly across all wells of several immunoSEQ 96-well plates, with each plate serving as a replicate. For unsorted PBMC, around 290 ng of genomic DNA, equivalent to around 30,000 T cell genomes, went into each replicate PCR. Ten immunoSEQ deep assay plates were used to sequence the unsorted PBMC genomic DNA. Purified libraries were quantified with a Qubit 3.0 fluorometer, sized on a Bioanalyzer 2100, and re-quantified with the KAPA Library Quantification kit. Each immunoSEQ 96-well plate was sequenced on its own single-read 150-cycle Illumina NextSeq 550 flow cell. Turning to the authors' computational methods: The immunoSEQ output contained only junctional sequences without quality scores, so filtering could not match that applied to full-length reads. To assign V/J genes and CDR3, sequences were annotated using PyIR, a Python wrapper for IgBLAST v1.9, with IMGT germline references. Reads were removed for weak V/J assignments (E-value above 1e-6), missing CDR3, stop codons, out-of-frame junctions, or ambiguous translated residues. A V3J clonotype was defined by an identical inferred V gene, J gene, and CDR3 amino acid sequence. The percentage overlap between two repertoires was calculated by dividing the number of shared unique clonotypes by the size of the smaller repertoire. Three approaches were used to assess repertoire richness: RTK rarefaction, the Chao1 estimator, and Recon v2.1 estimates of unobserved clonotypes. TCRdb holds this immuneACCESS table with in-frame rearrangements only. Some clones are missing; in checked studies, unresolved V genes explain under half, and the rest has no known cause. For V, J and clone size, that table is used; D and trimming come from the DNA. For this sample the table gives around 500,000 clones, of which about 78% were detected only once. Together, the top ten hold about 11% of the sample.

Healthy HIV-negative adults with no recently reported acute infections or vaccinations were included as donors. All donors were Caucasian adults living in Nashville, Tennessee, USA. In the unsorted samples, 90 million to 100 million PBMCs were counted, and genomic DNA was extracted using the QIAamp DNA Blood Mini kit. Blood was obtained by leukapheresis, after which PBMCs were separated by Ficoll-Histopaque density gradient centrifugation and cryopreserved in liquid nitrogen vapor phase. The germline V gene encodes CDR1 SGHNT and CDR2 YYREEE (reference sequence). V drops 3 bases and J drops 1 base, leaving 11 bases in between. The cysteine opens and the phenylalanine closes a CDR3 of 15 amino acids. The DNA shown is the 45-base CDR3, in frame from base 1.

The receptor was isolated from a woman aged 40 to 50 in good health. Some clones in this sample may be carry-over from other donors' samples. Recombination connected TRBV5-4 to TRBJ2-1; the D gene is possibly TRBD1, with 6 bases matching. The specimen was PBMCs. This receptor carries the CDR3 CASSSPRGSYNEQFF. The DNA reads TGTGCCAGCAGCTCCCCCAGGGGATCCTACAATGAGCAGTTCTTC. The full variable domain, with segments outside the CDR3 supplied by the reference TRBV5-4 and TRBJ2-1 proteins, appears as ETGVTQSPTHLIKTRGQQVTLRCSSQSGHNTVSWYQQALGQGPQFIFQYYREEENGRGNFPPRFSGLQFPNYSSELNVNALELDDSALYLCASSSPRGSYNEQFFGPGTRLTVL.